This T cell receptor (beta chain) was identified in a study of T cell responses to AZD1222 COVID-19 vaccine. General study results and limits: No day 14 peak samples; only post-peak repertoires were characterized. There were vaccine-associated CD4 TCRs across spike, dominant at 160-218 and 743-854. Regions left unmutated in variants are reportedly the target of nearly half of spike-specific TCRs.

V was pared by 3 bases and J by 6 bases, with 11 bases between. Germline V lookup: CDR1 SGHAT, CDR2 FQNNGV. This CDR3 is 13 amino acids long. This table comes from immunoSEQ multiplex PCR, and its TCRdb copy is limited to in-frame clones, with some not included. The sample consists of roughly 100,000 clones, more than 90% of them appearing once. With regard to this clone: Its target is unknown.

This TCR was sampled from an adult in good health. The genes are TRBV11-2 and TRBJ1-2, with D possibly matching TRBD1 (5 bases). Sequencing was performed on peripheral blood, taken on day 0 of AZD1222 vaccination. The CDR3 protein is CASSFGTVNGYTF. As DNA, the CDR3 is TGTGCCAGCAGCTTCGGGACGGTTAATGGCTACACCTTC.